The 27 T cell receptor beta chains listed next were all sequenced from one sample in a study of T cells in Graves' hyperthyroidism and ophthalmopathy (dated by TCRdb to the late 2010s). The receptor library was made with multiplex PCR. Reads for this sample came from an Illumina HiSeq 2000. The TCR beta CDR3 regions were amplified from RNA transcripts. A first-round RT-PCR of the TCR CDR3 used the HTBI primer set with the Qiagen OneStep RT-PCR kit. TCRdb ran its own pipeline on the public reads, namely fastp trimming at Q25 and MiXCR clone calling, and kept in-frame beta chains. Under each unique CDR3 protein, matching rows form one entry showing the most common genes and DNA. This sample has a few hundred thousand distinct CDR3 sequences in its table, and around 14% of those were observed once. The ten top clones hold roughly 33% of the sample. Material: blood. These receptors all come from a woman aged 30 to 39 with Graves' hyperthyroidism.

In this sample, this clonotype turned up a few times. The CDR3, as DNA: TGTGCCAGCAGCTTAAGGTCGGTGGGGGAGCAGTACTTC. It yields the protein CASSLRSVGEQYF. The V call is TRBV7-3, the J call TRBJ2-7; D is unclear. This CDR3 is 13 amino acids long. Trimming cost V 1 base and J 7 bases, with 11 bases left between them. Germline V gene data show CDR1 as SGHTA and CDR2 as FQGTGA. Complete variable domain (other parts from reference TRBV7-3 and TRBJ2-7): GAGVSQTPSNKVTEKGKYVELRCDPISGHTALYWYRQSLGQGPEFLIYFQGTGAADDSGLPNDRFFAVRPEGSVSTLKIQRTERGDSAVYLCASSLRSVGEQYFGPGTRLTVT.

This clonotype was detected many times. The chain recombines TRBV28 with TRBJ2-7; 8 nucleotides match TRBD2. Germline CDR1 MDHEN, CDR2 SYDVKM. After removal of 9 bases from V and 5 bases from J, the junction contained 18 bases not matched to a gene. The CDR3 is made up of 16 amino acids. This CDR3 is CARYPDLAGTSHEQYF. CDR3 bases: TGTGCCAGATACCCCGATCTAGCGGGTACGTCCCACGAGCAGTACTTC.

This clonotype showed up many times. The chain joins TRBV20-1 to TRBJ1-1; no definite D call. The CDR3 sequence is 14 residues long. Germline V CDR1 and CDR2: DFQATT, SNEGSKA (reference sequence). The V end was cut by 6 bases, the J end by 1 base, with 15 bases between. The CDR3 sequence is CSAKQSTANTEAFF. In nucleotides, the CDR3 is TGCAGTGCCAAGCAATCAACAGCGAACACTGAAGCTTTCTTT.

The gene calls are TRBV28 and TRBJ1-6, with 7 bases fitting TRBD1. Germline V gives CDR1 MDHEN, CDR2 SYDVKM. This CDR3 region has 14 residues. V was pared by 6 bases and J by 6 bases, with 5 bases of the junction left unmatched. The CDR3 sequence: CASSSGTANSPLHF. The CDR3 bases are TGTGCCAGCAGCTCCGGGACAGCTAATTCACCCCTCCACTTT.

The rearrangement joins TRBV20-1 to TRBJ2-1; 7 bases are shared with TRBD2. The V segment lost 3 bases and the J segment 3 bases; nucleotides outside the gene matches: 2. Germline values: CDR1 DFQATT, CDR2 SNEGSKA (reference sequence). CDR3 length equals 13 residues. CDR3 residues: CSASGRSYNEQFF. The CDR3 coding sequence is TGCAGTGCTAGCGGGAGGAGCTACAATGAGCAGTTCTTC.

This clonotype appeared many times. The CDR3 DNA reads TGCAGTGCTAGCGGCCCAACCACCTACGAGCAGTACTTC. Amino acids: CSASGPTTYEQYF. This chain joins TRBV20-1 and TRBJ2-7; D remains ambiguous. The V and J ends lost 3 bases and 2 bases respectively, with 11 bases between them. The CDR3 runs to 13 residues. Per germline, CDR1 DFQATT and CDR2 SNEGSKA (reference sequence).

The CDR3 region is CASSVDSDQPQHF. The CDR3 DNA reads as TGTGCCAGCAGCGTAGACAGTGATCAGCCCCAGCATTTT. The J gene is TRBJ1-5, the V gene TRBV9; unclear D gene. From germline, CDR1 is SGDLS and CDR2 YYNGEE. The CDR3 has 13 amino acids. Trimming cost V 0 bases and J 5 bases, with 6 bases left between them.

This clonotype was recorded many times. The V gene is TRBV6-1, the J gene TRBJ1-5, with 7 bases matching TRBD1. V lost 4 bases and J lost 0; bases outside the gene matches: 0. CDR1 is MNHNS, CDR2 SASEGT, per germline. The CDR3 has 14 residues. The CDR3 coding sequence is TGTGCCAGCAGTGGACAGGGTAGCAATCAGCCCCAGCATTTT. Its translation: CASSGQGSNQPQHF.

This clonotype was recorded at least ten times. The chain recombines TRBV18 with TRBJ2-1; 11 nucleotides align to TRBD2. The germline V gene encodes CDR1 KGHSH and CDR2 LQKENI. With 2 bases clipped from V and 5 bases from J, the junction kept 2 bases outside the gene matches. The length of the CDR3 is 15 residues. The CDR3 bases are TGTGCCAGCTCACCAGTGACTAGCGGGAACAATGAGCAGTTCTTC. It specifies CASSPVTSGNNEQFF.

The table lists this clonotype with many counts. The genes are TRBV7-2 and TRBJ2-3; D is perhaps TRBD2 (5 bases). This CDR3 comprises 14 residues. Trimming pared 6 bases from V and 2 bases from J, leaving 12 bases between. Germline values: CDR1 SGHTA, CDR2 FQGNSA. In DNA, the CDR3 is TGTGCCAGCAGACAACCGGGGAACACAGATACGCAGTATTTT. It specifies CASRQPGNTDTQYF.

The chain carries TRBV4-2 and TRBJ2-2; D might be TRBD1 or TRBD2, each matching 6 bases. CDR1 LGHNA and CDR2 YNFKEQ come from the germline V gene. The CDR3 loop spans 16 amino acids. V dropped 2 bases and J dropped 8 bases, with 18 bases sitting between them. Here the CDR3 DNA reads TGTGCCAGCAGCCAACACAGGGACTTCATAACTGGGGAGCTGTTTTTT. It yields the protein CASSQHRDFITGELFF.

This clonotype was recorded many times. This sequence joins TRBV3-1 and TRBJ1-3, with a tentative D call TRBD1 (5 bases). Trimming took 3 bases from V and 0 from J, leaving 9 bases between them. The CDR3 is 15 residues long. Germline CDR1 reads LGHDT; CDR2 reads YNNKEL (reference sequence). CDR3 in DNA: TGTGCCAGCAGCCACAACAGGAACTCTGGAAACACCATATATTTT. It yields the protein CASSHNRNSGNTIYF.

This clonotype has just a few counts. This CDR3 is CASSSSLRQETQYF. The CDR3 nucleotides are TGTGCCAGCAGCTCCTCACTTAGGCAAGAGACCCAGTACTTC. This chain connects TRBV7-2 to TRBJ2-5; D is unclear. V shed 4 bases and J shed 2 bases, with 11 bases lying between them. Germline values: CDR1 SGHTA, CDR2 FQGNSA. CDR3 size: 14 residues.

This clonotype was seen ten or more times. The chain is built from TRBV28 and TRBJ2-5; 14 nucleotides align to TRBD2. In germline, CDR1 is MDHEN, CDR2 SYDVKM. The CDR3 consists of 14 residues. V lost 7 bases and J lost 5; bases outside the gene matches: 3. The DNA of the CDR3 is TGTGCCAGCAAGGGGACTAGCGGGAGCGAGACCCAGTACTTC. Protein sequence: CASKGTSGSETQYF.

There are a few counts of this clonotype. The chain is built from TRBV2 and TRBJ2-1; D is possibly TRBD1 (6 bases). Germline lookup yields CDR1 SNHLY and CDR2 FYNNEI. The CDR3 runs to 15 residues. Trimming cost V 7 bases and J 4 bases, with 17 bases left between them. CDR3 nucleotides: TGTGCCAGCATTGGGGGACAATCCTCTTACAATGAGCAGTTCTTC. Translation gives CASIGGQSSYNEQFF.

This clonotype was counted only a few times. The gene calls are TRBV5-1 and TRBJ1-5; maybe TRBD1 (6 bases). Trimming stripped 0 bases from V and 3 bases from J, with 10 bases between. The CDR3 is 15 residues long. Germline V gives CDR1 SGHRS, CDR2 YFSETQ. The CDR3 reads CASSLDRASNQPQHF. CDR3 nucleotides: TGCGCCAGCAGCTTGGACAGGGCATCCAATCAGCCCCAGCATTTT.

V and J are TRBV28 and TRBJ1-1; D is possibly TRBD1 (6 bases). Per the germline V gene, CDR1 is MDHEN and CDR2 is SYDVKM. Deletions cut 3 bases from V and 0 bases from J, with 11 bases between. The CDR3 is made up of 15 amino acids. CDR3 sequence reads: CASSFGGAMNTEAFF. The CDR3 coding sequence is TGTGCCAGCAGTTTCGGGGGGGCAATGAACACTGAAGCTTTCTTT.

On this clonotype: A much more abundant neighbour one base away suggests this may be a read error. The chain links TRBV11-2 to TRBJ2-7; tentatively, D is TRBD2 (5 bases). The CDR3 has 12 residues. CDR1 SGHAT and CDR2 FQNNGV come from the germline V gene. Deletions cut 9 bases from V and 4 bases from J, with 13 bases between. The chain's CDR3 is CARSGLAYEQYF. CDR3 nucleotide sequence: TGTGCCAGAAGCGGTCTGGCGTACGAGCAGTACTTC.

This clonotype showed up just a few times. The chain combines TRBV19 with TRBJ2-6, with 8 bases identical to TRBD1. In germline, CDR1 is LNHDA, CDR2 SQIVND (reference sequence). The CDR3 extends over 18 amino acids. V gave up 4 bases and J gave up 4 bases; unmatched junction bases: 12. CDR3 loop: CASSTGTGRMGGANVLTF. The CDR3 DNA is TGTGCCAGTAGTACAGGGACAGGCAGAATGGGGGGGGCCAACGTCCTGACTTTC.

This clonotype was seen only a few times. The rearrangement links TRBV6-1 to TRBJ2-5; 8 positions match TRBD1. Germline loops: CDR1 MNHNS, CDR2 SASEGT. The trim removed 5 bases at V and 5 bases at J, leaving 10 bases unmatched. The CDR3 covers 15 residues. The CDR3 reads CASSSGTGTRETQYF. The CDR3 DNA reads as TGTGCCAGCAGTTCCGGGACAGGAACCAGGGAGACCCAGTACTTC.

The chain combines TRBV10-3 with TRBJ2-5; D uncertain. The ends were cut back, 0 bases at V and 0 bases at J, with 8 bases in the middle. The CDR3 extends over 15 amino acids. The germline V gene has CDR1 ENHRY and CDR2 SYGVKD. CDR3 bases: TGTGCCATCAGTGAGTCTTCCCTAAACCAAGAGACCCAGTACTTC. Protein product: CAISESSLNQETQYF.

Only a few counts were recorded for this clonotype. The CDR3 DNA is TGTGCCAGCAGCAGAACCGACGCCAACAGGGAAGGGGCCTACGAGCAGTACTTC. Residues: CASSRTDANREGAYEQYF. The genes are TRBV13 and TRBJ2-7, with D possibly matching TRBD1 (6 bases). The CDR3 is 18 residues long. The V gene's germline CDR1 is PRHDT and CDR2 FYEKMQ (reference sequence). The V and J ends lost 5 bases and 2 bases respectively, with 25 bases between them.

This clonotype was detected ten times or more. V usage is TRBV12-3 or TRBV12-4 and J usage is TRBJ2-3; 9 bases agree with TRBD2. This CDR3 contains 15 residues. Trimming took 3 bases from V and 4 from J; bases not matched to a gene: 5. The CDR3 region has the DNA TGTGCCAGCAGTTTTGACGAGCGGGAGGCAGATACGCAGTATTTT. Translated, it gives CASSFDEREADTQYF.

The chain combines TRBV4-2 with TRBJ2-7; D not resolved. CDR1 is LGHNA and CDR2 is YNFKEQ in the germline V gene. V gave up 4 bases and J gave up 4 bases, with 14 bases separating them. The CDR3 is 14 residues long. The CDR3: CASSLSDTVYEQYF. The CDR3 DNA reads TGTGCCAGCAGCCTAAGTGATACTGTATACGAGCAGTACTTC.

V is TRBV28 and J is TRBJ2-1; the match to TRBD1 covers 10 bases. From germline, CDR1 is MDHEN and CDR2 SYDVKM. V trimming: 2 bases; J trimming: 4 bases; junction bases outside the gene matches: 2. The CDR3 covers 15 residues. In DNA, the CDR3 is TGTGCCAGCAGTTTAGGGACAGGGGAATACAATGAGCAGTTCTTC. Protein product: CASSLGTGEYNEQFF.

As for this clonotype: One base away lies a much larger clone, so this may be a sequencing read error. The rearrangement links TRBV28 to TRBJ2-7, with 8 nucleotides matching TRBD2. CDR1 is MDHEN and CDR2 is SYDVKM in the germline V gene. The CDR3 is 14 residues long. CDR3 DNA sequence: TGTGTCAGCGGGGGTTGGTCGGGGGCCTACGAGCAGTACTTC. This codes for CVSGGWSGAYEQYF.

CDR3 coding DNA: TGTGCCAGCAGATCTTTACAGACCTCTGGAAACACCATATATTTT. Amino acids: CASRSLQTSGNTIYF. V and J are TRBV27 and TRBJ1-3; D is undetermined. Germline V CDR1 and CDR2: MNHEY, SMNVEV (reference sequence). V lost 6 bases and J lost 0, with 12 bases in between. CDR3 length: 15 residues.